This T cell receptor (beta chain) was recovered during a study of immune evolution from preneoplasia to lung adenocarcinoma. Overall study: HLA loss of heterozygosity: 5.5% to 8.5% AIS, roughly 15% MIA, roughly 30% ADC, none AAH.

Macro-dissection enriched premalignant or tumor cells before nucleic acid extraction. TCRdb's copy holds only in-frame clones and misses some; the assay was immunoSEQ multiplex PCR. The sample has about 16,000 clones; 86% are singletons. Sample: FFPE invasive lung adenocarcinoma tissue. This receptor was identified in a person aged 65 to 85 with invasive lung adenocarcinoma.

The CDR3: CATRTGGFYGYTF. CDR3 in DNA: TGTGCCACAAGGACAGGGGGTTTTTATGGCTACACCTTC. The chain links TRBV28 to TRBJ1-2; 10 bases map to TRBD1. Germline V CDR1 and CDR2: MDHEN, SYDVKM. Losses at the gene ends were 10 bases for V and 5 bases for J; bases not matched to a gene: 7. This CDR3 is 13 amino acids long.